This T cell receptor beta chain was obtained from a study of cytomegalovirus exposure and HLA in healthy donors (dated by TCRdb to 2016 to 2017). About the study as a whole: An earlier analysis of roughly 630 of the donors reported about 290 Gb of sequence data and 117 million unique TCR beta sequences from some 180 million T cells. About 300 gigabases of sequencing data and tens of millions of unique TCR sequences were included in an early release covering 550 to 800 HLA-typed donors. Among the roughly 400 genotyped donors, roughly 80% belonged to the genetic ancestry cluster associated with self-reported Caucasian donors. The study aimed to test whether signatures of past pathogen exposure could be identified by cataloging public T cell receptors. Using immunosequencing, the study profiled T cell repertoires from some 670 subjects and related those repertoires to cytomegalovirus serostatus. A separate validation cohort of over a hundred different subjects was used in addition to the approximately 700-subject first cohort. To predict cytomegalovirus infection status, the study combined high-throughput TCR immunosequencing, statistical association of individual TCRs with disease status, and machine learning. A later analysis re-analyzed previously published TCR beta repertoires from 666 donors and added high-resolution HLA genotyping to study TCR occurrence patterns. The later analysis used no new phenotypic data to find candidate immune exposures, relying instead on TCR beta sequences and their occurrence across donors. An earlier analysis of 587 of the donors used high-throughput TCR beta sequencing to judge whether each TCR beta V gene segment behaved as functional or pseudogenic. Donor age, sex, ethnicity and CMV serostatus were compiled together with the repertoire data. Genome-wide SNP genotypes for about 60% of the roughly 700 donors were used in a later genetic analysis, which treated that subset as a discovery cohort. Every repertoire in the discovery cohort had been generated on one and the same sequencing platform. Both class I and class II loci were covered by HLA typing, at four-digit resolution. The number of donors typed differed by locus, with about 629-630 for A, B, C, DRB1 and DQB1, roughly 520 for DQA1, 600 to 610 for DPA1, and some 450 for DPB1. Several DR-DQ haplotypes were treated as single units for association and clustering because of strong linkage in the cohort. Among 398 genotyped donors of the cohort, an average of about 240,000 unique TCR beta nucleotide sequences were sequenced per donor, around 18% of them non-productive. Paper-wide results and their limitations: Linkage disequilibrium might explain the correlated functional status among segregating V segments, but an unknown experimental factor could not be ruled out. A total of some 180 TCR beta chains were listed by the study as associated with cytomegalovirus. Because counts were too low, 15 to 20 rarely observed V segments, including chromosome 9 orphons, were left out of the earlier analysis of a few hundred of the donors. A few of the identified cytomegalovirus-associated TCR beta chains were confirmed in vitro to be specific for cytomegalovirus antigens. The classifier was reported to diagnose cytomegalovirus status with high specificity and sensitivity in both the original and validation cohorts. In an earlier analysis of more than 500 of the donors, most TCR beta V segments appeared in productive rearrangements about 87% or about 30% of the time, broadly matching IMGT annotations. It was suggested by the authors that the approach could potentially be generalized to other disease states and immunological phenotypes. Several of the top co-occurrence clusters appeared to be linked to parvovirus B19, influenza, CMV and Epstein-Barr virus, according to a later analysis. A further reported finding was that TCR beta sequences accurately predicted the HLA-A and HLA-B alleles for most subjects in the first cohort. CMV serostatus was the only immune exposure information available for the cohort. The presence/absence analyses assumed that sequencing depth was roughly uniform across donors, and that assumption may not be true. When HLA alleles, especially DR and DQ, strongly co-occurred, attributing TCR associations to individual alleles was difficult. Some IMGT-functional V segments, including TRBV6-2 and TRBV6-3, could not be distinguished by the 87-base-pair reads and were therefore excluded. Most TCR sequences were observed very rarely across donors, whereas some public TCRs were present in many individuals. In a later genetic analysis, a missense DCLRE1C variant was associated with V-gene and J-gene trimming of TCR beta chains, and the association was replicated in an independent cohort. In a later analysis, HLA-associated TCR beta chains were found to be more clonally expanded and to have lower generation probabilities than equally common non-associated chains. In a later analysis, most CMV-associated TCR beta chains were found to appear HLA-restricted, with HLA associations seemingly driven largely by CMV exposure. In a later analysis, around 17,000 TCR beta sequences were associated with specific HLA alleles at a false discovery rate of 0.05. Because some donors lacked HLA typing at each locus, the association tests relied only on the typed subset. In a later analysis, the rate of TCR association differed among HLA loci, with DRB1 alleles having the most associated TCRs and HLA-C alleles having the fewest. The cohort was sequenced for TCR beta chains only, and without alpha or paired-chain data the features that could be detected were limited. In a later genetic analysis, fewer N-insertions in productive TCRs were reported among donors in an Asian-associated ancestry cluster than the 666-donor mean. The sequencing pipeline was judged likely to have produced a cluster of highly shared sequence variants as a technical artifact.

CDR1 LNHDA and CDR2 SQIVND are derived from the germline V gene (reference sequence). Trimming removed 1 base from V and 3 bases from J, leaving 11 bases between the germline ends. The CDR3 runs 15 residues from the cysteine to the phenylalanine. The only DNA kept is the CDR3, 45 bases in frame from the first base. The cohort consisted of 650 to 850 healthy bone marrow donors. At the time of sampling, every cohort member was nominally healthy, though immune exposures that went unrecorded were likely present. The donor tested CMV seronegative, placing the donor among the 350 or so seronegative members of the cohort. Each donor provided a peripheral blood sample, and peripheral blood mononuclear cells were used for TCR beta sequencing. The Qiagen DNeasy Blood Extraction Kit was used to extract genomic DNA from the blood cell samples. This clone was detected only a few times. Its antigen specificity is not known. Per-base qualities were not stored, and no clone one base away is much larger.

Library generation was performed with the immunoSEQ multiplex PCR assay. For the multiplex PCR, a mixture combining 60 forward primers for TCR Vbeta segments and 13 reverse primers for TCR Jbeta segments was used. The CDR3 region of rearranged TCR beta genes was amplified from genomic DNA by a multiplex PCR assay. On the Illumina HiSeq System, the amplified TCR beta libraries were sequenced as 87-base-pair reads. In the paper's pipeline: In a later analysis, roughly 80 million unique TCR beta chains were counted across the 666 repertoires, and roughly 11 million of these chains were shared by at least two donors. Raw reads were error-corrected and collapsed into unique sequences by a nearest-neighbor algorithm in which closely related sequences were merged to remove PCR and sequencing errors. Alignment of CDR3 sequences to IMGT reference sequences was used to assign V, D and J gene segments. For a sequence to be retained, a match of at least six nucleotides to both a V gene segment and a J gene segment was required. A rearrangement was called productive if the CDR3 had no stop codons and remained in frame with V and J, and every other rearrangement was called non-productive. Following IMGT convention, CDR3 was defined as the stretch from the second conserved V-encoded cysteine up to the conserved J-encoded phenylalanine. Sequences without an unambiguous match to a single V gene segment were excluded from the earlier analysis of a few hundred of the donors. An earlier analysis of 450 to 650 of the donors called V segments functional above 56.7% productive rearrangements and segregating when the between-donor standard deviation exceeded 5%. A statistical classification framework was built for diagnosing cytomegalovirus status from the catalog of TCR beta chain sequences. V and J gene assignment, in a later analysis, came from comparing TCR nucleotide sequences with IMGT/GENE-DB human TR gene sequences. Using the TCRdist pipeline, a later analysis assigned CDR3 sequences along with most-parsimonious VDJ recombination scenarios. In a later analysis, each TCR beta chain was defined by its CDR3 amino acid sequence together with its V-gene family, and reads lacking a unique V-gene family were excluded. As a way to deal with suspected cross-contamination and a sequencing artifact, a later analysis dropped hundreds of nucleotide sequences that were highly shared and had low generation probability. A later analysis calculated a clonal expansion index for each public chain from normalized within-repertoire ranks of inferred template counts. In a later analysis, generation probabilities were computed with a VDJ recombination model fitted to out-of-frame rearrangements, and the resulting probabilities were checked against IGoR. Hypergeometric tests were used in a later analysis to score TCR-TCR, TCR-HLA and TCR-CMV co-occurrence, with a repertoire-size bias correction applied to the TCR pairs. A later analysis estimated false discovery rates by permuting HLA or CMV assignments 20 times. In a later analysis, co-occurring TCRs were grouped using DBSCAN, and TCRdist sequence similarity was added for clustering within HLA-allele-positive subsets. Repertoires with fewer than 30,000 or more than 120,000 public chains, plus five repertoires with anomalous nucleotide sharing, were excluded from co-occurrence clustering. Imported from immuneACCESS, the table was reduced by TCRdb to in-frame sequences with V and J called. These copies leave out some clones; in studies compared against another copy, an unresolved V gene accounts for under half, and the cause of the remainder is not known. The DNA gave D and trimming, while V, J and clone size come from that table. For this sample the table gives about 140,000 clones, of which roughly 9.8% were detected only once. The ten largest account for 1.8% of the sample.

Here the chain combines TRBV19 and TRBJ2-3; the D gene is not confidently resolved. This TCR was sampled from a man between 45 and 60 years old in good health and CMV-seronegative. The sequenced sample consisted of PBMCs. Read as DNA, the sequence is TGTGCCAGTAGTATAGGGGCTCCCCGAACAGATACGCAGTATTTT. The translation is CASSIGAPRTDTQYF.